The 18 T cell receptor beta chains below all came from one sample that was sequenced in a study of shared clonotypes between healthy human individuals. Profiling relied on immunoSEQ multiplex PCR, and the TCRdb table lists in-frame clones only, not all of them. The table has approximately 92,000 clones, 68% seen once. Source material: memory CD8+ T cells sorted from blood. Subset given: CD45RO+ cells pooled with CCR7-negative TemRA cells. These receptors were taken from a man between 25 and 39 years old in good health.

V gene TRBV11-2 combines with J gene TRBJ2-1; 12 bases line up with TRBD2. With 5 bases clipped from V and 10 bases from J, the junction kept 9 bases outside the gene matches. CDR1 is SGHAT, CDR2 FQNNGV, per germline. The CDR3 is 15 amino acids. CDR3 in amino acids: CASSPTSGSPTEQFF. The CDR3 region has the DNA TGTGCCAGCAGCCCGACTAGCGGGAGCCCTACCGAGCAGTTCTTC.

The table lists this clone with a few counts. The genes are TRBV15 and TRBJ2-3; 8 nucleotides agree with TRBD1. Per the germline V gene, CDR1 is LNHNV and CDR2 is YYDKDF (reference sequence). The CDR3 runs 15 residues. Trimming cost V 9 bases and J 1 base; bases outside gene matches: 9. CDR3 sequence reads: CATTTGASGTDTQYF. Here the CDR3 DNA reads TGTGCCACGACGACAGGGGCCTCGGGCACAGATACGCAGTATTTT. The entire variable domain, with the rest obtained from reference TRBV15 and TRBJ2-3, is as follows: DAMVIQNPRYQVTQFGKPVTLSCSQTLNHNVMYWYQQKSSQAPKLLFHYYDKDFNNEADTPDNFQSRRPNTSFCFLDIRSPGLGDTAMYLCATTTGASGTDTQYFGPGTRLTVL.

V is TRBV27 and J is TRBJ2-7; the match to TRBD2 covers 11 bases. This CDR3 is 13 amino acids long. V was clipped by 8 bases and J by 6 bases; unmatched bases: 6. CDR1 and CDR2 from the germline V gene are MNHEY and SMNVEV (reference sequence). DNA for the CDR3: TGTGCCAGCGGCTTAGCGGGAGGGACCGAGCAGTACTTC. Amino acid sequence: CASGLAGGTEQYF.

DNA for the CDR3: TGTGCCCCCAAGGGGGACAGCCCAATTTCCTACAATGAGCAGTTCTTC. Residues: CAPKGDSPISYNEQFF. The chain carries TRBV11-2 and TRBJ2-1; 7 bases are shared with TRBD1. The CDR3 is made up of 16 amino acids. V trimming: 11 bases; J trimming: 1 base; junction bases outside the gene matches: 14. Looked up from germline, CDR1 is SGHAT and CDR2 is FQNNGV.

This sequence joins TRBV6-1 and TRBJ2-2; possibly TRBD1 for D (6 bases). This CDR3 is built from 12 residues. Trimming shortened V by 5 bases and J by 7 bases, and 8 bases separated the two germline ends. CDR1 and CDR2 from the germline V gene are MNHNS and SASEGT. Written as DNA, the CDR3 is TGTGCCAGCAGTTTAGGGGGCGGGGAGCTGTTTTTT. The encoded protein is CASSLGGGELFF.

The chain's CDR3 is CASSLGPGLEYNEQFF. Written as DNA, the CDR3 is TGTGCCAGCAGCTTAGGTCCGGGACTAGAATACAATGAGCAGTTCTTC. V is TRBV7-2 and J is TRBJ2-1; the match to TRBD2 covers 8 bases. The CDR3 sequence is 16 residues long. Trimming took 1 base from V and 4 from J; bases not matched to a gene: 6. Germline lookup yields CDR1 SGHTA and CDR2 FQGNSA. The entire variable domain, with the rest obtained from reference TRBV7-2 and TRBJ2-1, is as follows: GAGVSQSPSNKVTEKGKDVELRCDPISGHTALYWYRQSLGQGLEFLIYFQGNSAPDKSGLPSDRFSAERTGGSVSTLTIQRTQQEDSAVYLCASSLGPGLEYNEQFFGPGTRLTVL.

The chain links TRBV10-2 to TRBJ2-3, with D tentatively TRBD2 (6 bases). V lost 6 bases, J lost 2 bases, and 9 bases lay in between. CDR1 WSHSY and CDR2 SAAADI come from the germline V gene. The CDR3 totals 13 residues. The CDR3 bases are TGCGCCAGCAGGGGACTGAACACAGATACGCAGTATTTT. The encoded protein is CASRGLNTDTQYF.

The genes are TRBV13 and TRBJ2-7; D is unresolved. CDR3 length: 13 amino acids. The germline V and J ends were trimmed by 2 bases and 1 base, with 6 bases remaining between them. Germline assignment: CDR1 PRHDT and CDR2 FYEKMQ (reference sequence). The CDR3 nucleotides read TGTGCCAGCAGCTTACTAGGTTCCTACGAGCAGTACTTC. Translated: CASSLLGSYEQYF. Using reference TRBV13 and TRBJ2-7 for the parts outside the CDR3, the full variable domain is AAGVIQSPRHLIKEKRETATLKCYPIPRHDTVYWYQQGPGQDPQFLISFYEKMQSDKGSIPDRFSAQQFSDYHSELNMSSLELGDSALYFCASSLLGSYEQYFGPGTRLTVT.

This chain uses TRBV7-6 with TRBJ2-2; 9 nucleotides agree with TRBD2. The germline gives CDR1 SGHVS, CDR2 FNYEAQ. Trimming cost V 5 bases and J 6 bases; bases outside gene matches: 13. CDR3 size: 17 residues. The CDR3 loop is CASSPPGAGGRAGELFF. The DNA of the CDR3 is TGTGCCAGCAGCCCGCCCGGGGCGGGAGGGAGGGCCGGGGAGCTGTTTTTT.

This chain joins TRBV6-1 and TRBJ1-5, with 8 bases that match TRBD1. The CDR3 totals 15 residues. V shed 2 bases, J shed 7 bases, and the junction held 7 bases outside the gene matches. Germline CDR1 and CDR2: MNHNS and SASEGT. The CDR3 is CASSERDRLGQPQHF. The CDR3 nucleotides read TGTGCCAGCAGTGAAAGGGACAGGCTTGGACAGCCCCAGCATTTT.

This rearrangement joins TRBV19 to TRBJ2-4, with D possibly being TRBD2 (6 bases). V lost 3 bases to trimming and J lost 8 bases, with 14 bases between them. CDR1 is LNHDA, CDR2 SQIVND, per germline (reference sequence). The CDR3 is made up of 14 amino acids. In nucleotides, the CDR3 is TGTGCCAGTAGTATCCTGGGGGGTGAGGACATTCAGTACTTC. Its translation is CASSILGGEDIQYF.

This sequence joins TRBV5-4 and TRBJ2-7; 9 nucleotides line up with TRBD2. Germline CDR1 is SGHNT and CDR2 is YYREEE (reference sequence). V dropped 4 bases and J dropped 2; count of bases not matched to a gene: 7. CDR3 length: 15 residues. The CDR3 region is CASSNLSGGTYEQYF. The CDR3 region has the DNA TGTGCCAGCAGCAACCTTAGCGGGGGAACCTACGAGCAGTACTTC.

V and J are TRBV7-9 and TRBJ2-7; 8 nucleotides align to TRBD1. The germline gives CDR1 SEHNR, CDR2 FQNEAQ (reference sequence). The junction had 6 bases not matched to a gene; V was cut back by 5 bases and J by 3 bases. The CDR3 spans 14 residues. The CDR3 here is CASSRGQGFYEQYF. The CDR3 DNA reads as TGTGCCAGCAGCCGCGGACAGGGCTTCTACGAGCAGTACTTC.

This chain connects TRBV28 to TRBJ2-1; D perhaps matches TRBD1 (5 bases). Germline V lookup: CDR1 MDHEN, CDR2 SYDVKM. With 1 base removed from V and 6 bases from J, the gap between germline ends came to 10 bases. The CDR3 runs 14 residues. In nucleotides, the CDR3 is TGTGCCAGCAGTTTATTCCTGGGGCTCAATGAGCAGTTCTTC. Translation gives CASSLFLGLNEQFF.

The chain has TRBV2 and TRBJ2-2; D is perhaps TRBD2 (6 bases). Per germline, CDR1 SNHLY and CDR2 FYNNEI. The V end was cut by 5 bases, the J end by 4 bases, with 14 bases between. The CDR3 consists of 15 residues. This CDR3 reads CASSTGLRATGELFF. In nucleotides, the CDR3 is TGTGCCAGCAGTACGGGACTCCGGGCCACCGGGGAGCTGTTTTTT.

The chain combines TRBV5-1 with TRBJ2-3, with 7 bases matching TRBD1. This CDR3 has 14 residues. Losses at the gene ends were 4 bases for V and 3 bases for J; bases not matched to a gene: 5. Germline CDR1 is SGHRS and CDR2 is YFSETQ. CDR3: CASSLQGNTDTQYF. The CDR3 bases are TGCGCCAGCAGCCTACAGGGGAATACAGATACGCAGTATTTT.

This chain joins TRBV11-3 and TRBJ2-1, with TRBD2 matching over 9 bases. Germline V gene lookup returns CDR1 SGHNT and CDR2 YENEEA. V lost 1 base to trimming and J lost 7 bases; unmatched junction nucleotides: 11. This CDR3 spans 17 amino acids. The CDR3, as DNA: TGTGCCAGCAGCTTAGCGACTAGCGGCCTTGGGTCGAATGAGCAGTTCTTC. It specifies CASSLATSGLGSNEQFF.

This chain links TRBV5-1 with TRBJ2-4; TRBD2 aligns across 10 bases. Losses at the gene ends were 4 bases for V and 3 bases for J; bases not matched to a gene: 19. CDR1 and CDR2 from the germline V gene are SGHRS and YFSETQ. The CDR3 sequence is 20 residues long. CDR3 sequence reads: CASSRSLELAGLWDKNIQYF. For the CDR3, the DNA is TGCGCCAGCAGCCGATCCTTAGAACTAGCGGGGCTTTGGGACAAAAACATTCAGTACTTC.